This is a list of T cell receptor beta chains from one sample in a study of cytomegalovirus exposure and HLA in healthy donors. Clones were sequenced by immunoSEQ multiplex PCR, and TCRdb holds only the in-frame ones, with some missing. The sample has 30,000 to 45,000 clones; about four fifths are singletons. Sequencing used PBMCs. The receptors were gathered from a woman between 35 and 50 years old in good health and CMV-seronegative. CDR3s include the opening cysteine and the closing phenylalanine or tryptophan. Not all rows give a size; the values are once, few, many and, for expanded clones, a class.

V gene | clone size | CDR3 protein
TRBV2 | . | CATLGQGNTEAFF
TRBV7-8 | . | CASQGFSNQPQHF
TRBV5-6 | few | CASSKGAPGHRTYKNIQYF
TRBV29-1 | . | CSAGLGGELFF
TRBV5-1 | . | CASSLAGWTGAGGELFF
TRBV2 | . | CARRSGGSNSPLHF
TRBV6-5 | . | CASSSQLASGSYEQYF
TRBV5-1 | . | CASSPGLEETQYF
TRBV7-2 | . | CASSLALGDHYGYTF
TRBV5-6 | few | CASSLGTGATLHF
TRBV27 | once | CASSFTGRYTEAFF
TRBV5-5 | . | CASSATGLRPQHF
TRBV18 | . | CASSLAGRASYNEQFF
TRBV5-6 | . | CASSSDETPRGTQYF
TRBV28 | . | CASSLLVRVNTEAFF
TRBV7-8 | . | CASRAGTGESYGYTF
TRBV5-4 | . | CASSPDSNEQFF
TRBV7-2 | . | CASSLAYRDQPQHF
TRBV5-4 | once | CASSVPQGGNAETQYF
TRBV6-6 | few | CATSAAGGNQPQHF
TRBV6-6 | . | CASRSSRDSRKGAFF
TRBV6-5 | few | CASGKDSAAYNEQFF
TRBV6-6 | . | CASSYSRTSGETQYF